This T cell receptor beta chain was sequenced for a study of PD-L1 blockade in urothelial cancer. Across the whole study: About 85% of the roughly 29 patients comprised males who had bladder-origin urothelial cancer. Blood-derived samples held a median around 130,000 T cells. Analysis of blood occurred 3 weeks (second dose) and 6 weeks after treatment start.

Time point in this sample: pretreatment peripheral blood. The germline V gene has CDR1 KGHSH and CDR2 LQKENI. This CDR3 region has 11 residues. V was cut by 3 bases and J by 5 bases, with 4 bases left in between. In the case of this clone: The sample carries other DNA sequences with the same CDR3.

Synthetic TCR analog templates were spiked into all PCRs individually. Data came from immunoSEQ multiplex PCR; TCRdb stores just in-frame clones and leaves some out. This sample has some 87,000 clones; about nine tenths occur once, and the top ten carry roughly 2%. The sample here was PBMCs, taken around atezolizumab (anti-PD-L1) treatment. The clonotype comes from a man aged 60-69 years with urothelial cancer. This chain joins TRBV18 and TRBJ2-5; D gene uncertain. The CDR3 loop is CASSPGETQYF. CDR3 sequence (DNA): TGTGCCAGCTCACCCGGGGAGACCCAGTACTTC.